The rows below give T cell receptor beta chains drawn from one sample of a study of CD8+ T cells in alopecia areata. Sequencing was performed with immunoSEQ multiplex PCR; in TCRdb, only in-frame clones are kept and a portion is missing. The sample lists some 200,000 clones, around 50% seen once, with 4% to 6% in the top ten. The sample taken for sequencing was CD8+ T cells sorted from blood. The origin of the receptors is a human donor in good health. Both conserved end residues are part of each CDR3. D genes are given only for firm matches. The size of a clone is reported for some rows only, either as once, few or many, or as a class for expanded clones.

j_call v_call d_call clone_size cdr3_aa cdr3_nt
TRBJ1-1 TRBV29-1 - - CSVPLNGPEAFF TGCAGCGTGCCCCTGAATGGTCCTGAAGCTTTCTTT
TRBJ2-7 TRBV29-1 TRBD1 once CSVEVTGKRSYEQYF TGCAGCGTTGAAGTGACAGGGAAAAGGTCCTACGAGCAGTACTTC
TRBJ2-7 TRBV7-9 TRBD2 few CASSHPPQLAGADEQYF TGTGCCAGCAGCCACCCCCCACAACTAGCGGGGGCGGACGAGCAGTACTTC
TRBJ2-5 TRBV9 TRBD2 - CASSPRWAGGRETQYF TGTGCCAGCAGCCCCCGTTGGGCGGGGGGGCGAGAGACCCAGTACTTC
TRBJ1-1 TRBV27 - - CASSLWGMNTEAFF TGTGCCAGCAGTTTGTGGGGCATGAACACTGAAGCTTTCTTT
TRBJ1-1 TRBV7-9 - few CASSLVANTEAFF TGTGCCAGCAGCTTAGTTGCGAACACTGAAGCTTTCTTT
TRBJ2-3 TRBV19 TRBD2 - CASSILAGDTQYF TGTGCCAGTAGTATCCTAGCGGGGGATACGCAGTATTTT
TRBJ2-2 TRBV13 TRBD2 few CASSLSPSGTGELFF TGTGCCAGCAGCTTGTCTCCTAGCGGGACCGGGGAGCTGTTTTTT
TRBJ1-1 TRBV6-1 - - CASSWATRTEAFF TGTGCCAGCAGTTGGGCCACCCGGACTGAAGCTTTCTTT
TRBJ2-1 TRBV13 - few CASSPSENEQFF TGTGCCAGCAGCCCATCAGAGAATGAGCAGTTCTTC
TRBJ1-2 TRBV2 TRBD1 once CASRTDRAGANYGYTF TGTGCCAGTAGGACAGACAGGGCCGGAGCTAACTATGGCTACACCTTC
TRBJ1-2 TRBV29-1 - - CSVEESRALNYGYTF TGCAGCGTTGAAGAAAGCAGGGCCTTGAACTATGGCTACACCTTC
TRBJ2-5 TRBV27 TRBD2 few CASTEGQGGRETQYF TGTGCCAGCACCGAGGGGCAGGGAGGGAGAGAGACCCAGTACTTC
TRBJ2-2 TRBV2 - few CASSPWNTGELFF TGTGCCAGCAGTCCGTGGAACACCGGGGAGCTGTTTTTT
TRBJ1-1 TRBV10-2 - few CASSELGNTEAFF TGCGCCAGCAGTGAGCTGGGGAACACTGAAGCTTTCTTT
TRBJ1-1 TRBV4-1 - few CASSHVNTEAFF TGCGCCAGCAGCCACGTTAACACTGAAGCTTTCTTT
TRBJ2-3 TRBV15 - - CATSRDSSGSTDTQYF TGTGCCACCAGCAGAGATTCCAGCGGTAGCACAGATACGCAGTATTTT
TRBJ2-7 TRBV5-6 - - CASSLDDYEQYF TGTGCCAGCAGCTTGGATGACTACGAGCAGTACTTC
TRBJ2-2 TRBV5-1 - - CASSPWDGLNTGELFF TGCGCCAGCAGCCCCTGGGACGGATTGAACACCGGGGAGCTGTTTTTT
TRBJ1-1 TRBV2 - - CASVGTMNTEAFF TGTGCCAGCGTTGGGACAATGAACACTGAAGCTTTCTTT
TRBJ1-5 TRBV4-1 - once CASSQTPGRAADQPQHF TGCGCCAGCAGCCAGACCCCAGGGAGGGCTGCGGATCAGCCCCAGCATTTT
TRBJ2-1 TRBV23-1 - - CADPRVGSYNEQFF TGCGCCGATCCCAGGGTTGGATCCTACAATGAGCAGTTCTTC
TRBJ2-7 TRBV30 TRBD1 few CAWDAGQGISEQYF TGTGCCTGGGATGCCGGACAGGGCATTTCCGAGCAGTACTTC
TRBJ1-1 TRBV13 - - CASSSTENTEAFF TGTGCCAGCAGCTCGACAGAGAACACTGAAGCTTTCTTT
TRBJ2-1 TRBV27 TRBD2 - CASSNGLAGVNEQFF TGTGCCAGCAGCAACGGACTAGCGGGGGTAAATGAGCAGTTCTTC
TRBJ1-4 TRBV4-1 - - CASSQDSQINEKLFF TGCGCCAGCAGCCAAGACTCACAGATCAATGAAAAACTGTTTTTT
TRBJ1-1 TRBV10-2 TRBD1 few CASSAYRGTEAFF TGCGCCAGCAGTGCTTACAGGGGAACTGAAGCTTTCTTT
TRBJ2-2 TRBV23-1 - few CATARGTIPTGELFF TGCGCCACCGCAAGGGGGACTATCCCCACCGGGGAGCTGTTTTTT
TRBJ1-1 TRBV6-5 - - CASSGTSNTEAFF TGTGCCAGCAGCGGGACATCGAACACTGAAGCTTTCTTT
TRBJ1-2 TRBV19 - few CASSIARDYGYTF TGTGCCAGTAGTATAGCCCGGGACTATGGCTACACCTTC
TRBJ2-3 TRBV7-9 - - CASANRDGLDTQYF TGTGCCAGCGCAAACCGGGACGGCCTAGATACGCAGTATTTT
TRBJ1-2 TRBV27 - few CASSFQGTGYTF TGTGCCAGCAGTTTCCAGGGGACCGGCTACACCTTC
TRBJ1-1 TRBV6-6 - few CASSYWGEAFF TGTGCCAGCAGTTATTGGGGTGAAGCTTTCTTT
TRBJ2-3 TRBV19 TRBD1 - CASLGQGNTDTQYF TGTGCCAGCCTGGGACAGGGGAACACAGATACGCAGTATTTT
TRBJ2-1 TRBV7-9 TRBD1 - CASSLTGVEQFF TGTGCCAGCAGCCTGACAGGGGTCGAGCAGTTCTTC
TRBJ2-3 TRBV7-9 TRBD2 - CASSLEAGADTQYF TGTGCCAGCAGCCTTGAAGCGGGGGCAGATACGCAGTATTTT
TRBJ1-1 TRBV29-1 TRBD1 once CSAEGGDRGGTEAFF TGCAGCGCCGAAGGTGGGGACAGGGGTGGCACTGAAGCTTTCTTT
TRBJ2-5 TRBV7-9 - few CASSLEDDQETQYF TGTGCCAGCAGCTTAGAGGATGACCAAGAGACCCAGTACTTC
TRBJ1-2 TRBV11-2 TRBD1 - CASSFSRDRGRNYGYTF TGTGCCAGCAGCTTTAGCCGGGACAGGGGACGGAACTATGGCTACACCTTC
TRBJ2-7 TRBV9 TRBD1 - CASSPGWDREYEQYF TGTGCCAGCAGCCCGGGCTGGGACAGAGAGTACGAGCAGTACTTC
TRBJ2-7 TRBV4-1 - - CASSQGGAGEQYF TGCGCCAGCAGCCAGGGGGGGGCCGGAGAGCAGTACTTC
TRBJ1-1 TRBV25-1 - - CASSDLGTAAFF TGTGCCAGCAGTGACCTGGGAACAGCAGCTTTCTTT